The 18 T cell receptor beta chains listed next were all sequenced from one sample in a study of identical twins. Each CDR3 protein is one row after TCRdb ran MiXCR on the 5' RACE reads. Of about 890,000 distinct CDR3 sequences listed, roughly an eighth are singletons. These data were also filed under a second study, of yellow fever vaccine responses in identical twins.

Sequences were obtained from PBMCs. All receptors derive from a woman aged 18-30 years in good health.

This clonotype was seen a few times. The chain has TRBV11-1 and TRBJ2-7, with 15 bases fitting TRBD2. The V segment lost 2 bases and the J segment 2 bases; nucleotides outside the gene matches: 10. The CDR3 has 19 residues. Germline CDR1 reads SGHAT; CDR2 reads FQDESV (reference sequence). In DNA form, the CDR3 reads TGTGCCAGCAGCTTAATCCCCGGGACTAGCGGGGGGATAACCTACGAGCAGTACGTC. It specifies CASSLIPGTSGGITYEQYV.

This clonotype was seen a few times. The chain's CDR3 is CASSSHKRANVLTF. The CDR3, as DNA: TGTGCCAGCAGCTCTCATAAGAGGGCCAACGTCCTGACTTTC. This sequence joins TRBV7-6 and TRBJ2-6, with D uncertain. The ends were cut back, 4 bases at V and 5 bases at J, with 9 bases in the middle. This CDR3 spans 14 amino acids. Germline-derived CDR1 and CDR2 are SGHVS and FNYEAQ.

There are a few counts of this clonotype. This chain connects TRBV6-1 to TRBJ1-5, with D possibly being TRBD1 (5 bases). Germline V gives CDR1 MNHNS, CDR2 SASEGT. This CDR3 is built from 15 residues. V lost 5 bases to trimming and J lost 1 base, with 12 bases between them. CDR3 nucleotide sequence: TGTGCCAGCAGTCCGGGGGGTTTGAGCAATCAGCCCCAGCATTTT. Residues: CASSPGGLSNQPQHF.

The chain links TRBV3-1 to TRBJ2-1, with TRBD2 as a possible D gene (6 bases). From germline, CDR1 is LGHDT and CDR2 YNNKEL (reference sequence). There are 17 residues in the CDR3. V lost 4 bases, J lost 7 bases, and 23 bases lay in between. As DNA, the CDR3 is TGTGCCAGCAGCCCCCGATCGACTAGTCTAGTTTTTAATGAGCAGTTCTTC. This gives the protein CASSPRSTSLVFNEQFF.

DNA for the CDR3: TGCAGTGCTCAGACCAGCACAGATACGCAGTATTTT. Protein product: CSAQTSTDTQYF. The chain recombines TRBV20-1 with TRBJ2-3; D is ambiguous. V lost 5 bases and J 0 bases, leaving 6 bases between the germline ends. Germline CDR1 DFQATT, CDR2 SNEGSKA (reference sequence). CDR3 length: 12 residues.

The gene calls are TRBV5-4 and TRBJ2-7, with D maybe TRBD1 (6 bases). Germline V lookup: CDR1 SGHNT, CDR2 YYREEE (reference sequence). The CDR3 spans 14 residues. As DNA, the CDR3 is TGTGCCATCAGCCCTGGGCAGGGGTCGGGGGAGCAGTACGTC. Protein sequence: CAISPGQGSGEQYV.

In its sample, this clonotype was seen a few times. The rearrangement joins TRBV19 to TRBJ1-1; no definite D call. Germline V gene lookup returns CDR1 LNHDA and CDR2 SQIVND (reference sequence). Between the trimmed V and J ends, which lost 7 bases and 1 base, there was a span of 10 bases. The CDR3 length is 13 residues. CDR3 sequence (DNA): TGTGCCAGTACGTCAGCAAAGAACACTGAAGCTTTCTTT. Its protein is CASTSAKNTEAFF.

This clonotype came up a few times. The J gene is TRBJ2-1, the V gene TRBV5-1; possibly TRBD1 or TRBD2 for D (5 bases each). CDR1 is SGHRS and CDR2 is YFSETQ in the germline V gene. V lost 3 bases to trimming and J lost 4 bases, with 20 bases between them. The CDR3 sequence is 17 residues long. CDR3 nucleotides: TGCGCCAGCAGCTCCCGAACCGGGACCGCCTTATACAATGAGCAGTTCTTC. Translated, it gives CASSSRTGTALYNEQFF.

This clonotype was seen a few times. The genes are TRBV2 and TRBJ2-7, with TRBD2 matching 12 bases. The V segment lost 7 bases and the J segment 7 bases; nucleotides outside the gene matches: 8. Looked up from germline, CDR1 is SNHLY and CDR2 is FYNNEI. The CDR3 spans 14 residues. CDR3 protein: CASTRLAGEREQYF. DNA of the CDR3: TGTGCCAGCACTAGACTAGCGGGAGAGAGGGAGCAGTACTTC.

The chain uses TRBV5-6 and TRBJ2-7; D is perhaps TRBD1 (5 bases). Between the trimmed V and J ends, which lost 4 bases and 7 bases, there was a span of 18 bases. Germline values: CDR1 SGHDT, CDR2 YYEEEE. The CDR3 has 14 residues. This CDR3 is CASSLRQLRLEQYV. In DNA, the CDR3 is TGTGCCAGCAGCCTCAGACAGCTTCGCCTAGAGCAGTACGTC.

The V gene is TRBV20-1, the J gene TRBJ2-7; 9 bases agree with TRBD1. CDR3 length: 13 residues. Looked up from germline, CDR1 is DFQATT and CDR2 is SNEGSKA (reference sequence). The V and J ends lost 6 bases and 4 bases, in that order; junction bases with no gene match: 7. As DNA, the CDR3 is TGCAGTGCCCATGGGACAGGGATTTACGAGCAGTACTTC. Residues: CSAHGTGIYEQYF.

The V call is TRBV14, the J call TRBJ1-4; D unresolved. This CDR3 region has 15 residues. Germline assignment: CDR1 SGHDN and CDR2 FVKESK. V was trimmed by 5 bases and J by 4 bases, leaving 14 bases between them. This CDR3 is CASSGWGGSNEKLFF. The DNA of the CDR3 is TGTGCCAGCAGCGGCTGGGGAGGGAGTAATGAAAAACTGTTTTTT.

In its sample, this clonotype was seen a few times. The rearrangement links TRBV10-3 to TRBJ2-7; the D gene is possibly TRBD2 (5 bases). There are 12 residues in the CDR3. Germline CDR1 is ENHRY and CDR2 is SYGVKD. Trimming took 2 bases from V and 6 from J, leaving 8 bases between them. The CDR3 DNA follows: TGTGCCATCAGTGAGGCGGGTATCGAGCAGTACGTC. Translation gives CAISEAGIEQYV.

In this sample, this clonotype turned up a few times. This rearrangement joins TRBV11-2 to TRBJ2-2; unclear D gene. The CDR3 extends over 15 amino acids. Trimming took off 5 bases at V and 0 bases at J, with 10 bases between the two ends. CDR1 and CDR2 from the germline V gene are SGHAT and FQNNGV. CDR3 nucleotides: TGTGCCAGCAGCCGGAACAATCCGAACACCGGGGAGCTGTTTTTT. Protein product: CASSRNNPNTGELFF. Full variable domain (outside the CDR3, taken from reference TRBV11-2 and TRBJ2-2): EAGVAQSPRYKIIEKRQSVAFWCNPISGHATLYWYQQILGQGPKLLIQFQNNGVVDDSQLPKDRFSAERLKGVDSTLKIQPAKLEDSAVYLCASSRNNPNTGELFFGEGSRLTVL.

This clonotype was picked up a small number of times. The J gene is TRBJ1-1, the V gene TRBV28; TRBD1 agrees at 10 bases. The junction had 14 bases not matched to a gene; V was cut back by 9 bases and J by 7 bases. CDR1 is MDHEN, CDR2 SYDVKM, per germline. The CDR3 loop spans 15 amino acids. CDR3 loop: CASCWGTGELGEAFF. The CDR3 nucleotides are TGTGCCAGTTGTTGGGGGACAGGGGAGTTGGGTGAAGCTTTCTTT.

The gene calls are TRBV21-1 and TRBJ2-7; TRBD1 is the table's D call and was not checked against the DNA. TRBV21-1 is a pseudogene. This CDR3 is 15 amino acids long. The CDR3 region is CASSMGDPINHEQYF. The CDR3 coding sequence is TGTGCCAGCAGCATGGGGGACCCCATTAACCACGAGCAGTACTTC.

This clonotype was counted only a few times. The chain has TRBV28 and TRBJ1-4; D gene ambiguous. The CDR3 length is 16 residues. The germline CDR1 and CDR2 sequences are MDHEN and SYDVKM. Trimming removed 3 bases from V and 0 bases from J, with 11 bases in between. The CDR3 coding sequence is TGTGCCAGCAGTTTCCCGCGGGTTGCAACTAATGAAAAACTGTTTTTT. Translated: CASSFPRVATNEKLFF.

This clonotype appeared a few times. The chain links TRBV4-1 to TRBJ1-1; D uncertain. Per the germline V gene, CDR1 is MGHRA and CDR2 is YSYEKL. Trimming cost V 5 bases and J 5 bases, with 18 bases left between them. CDR3 size: 15 residues. The CDR3 region has the DNA TGCGCCAGCAGCGACCAACCGGGTGCGGGAACTGAAGCTTTCTTT. This encodes CASSDQPGAGTEAFF.